What follows describes a single T cell receptor (beta chain). The data were taken from a study of blood T cell repertoires in COVID-19. Across the whole study: The United States, Italy and Spain were the sources of the acute and convalescent COVID-19 samples. T cells, B-cell-depleted T cells, or PBMCs supplied cDNA or gDNA.

Germline V gene data show CDR1 as MNHEY and CDR2 as SVGAGI. CDR3 length equals 15 residues. The V gene lost 2 bases and the J gene lost 5 bases, with 14 bases spanning the gap. Study processing details: Using reference gene primer amplification, nucleated cell counts were estimated. Produced via immunoSEQ multiplex PCR; TCRdb's table is partial and in-frame only. V and J calls and clone size are as listed in that table; D and trimming were resolved from the DNA. The sample yields roughly 150,000 clones, more than 75% seen once. Sequencing was carried out using peripheral blood. The genes are TRBV6-5 and TRBJ2-3; tentative D call: TRBD2 (6 bases). This TCR was sampled from a man aged 50 to 59 who had recovered from COVID-19. The CDR3 loop reads CASSYLAPNGDTQYF. CDR3 bases: TGTGCCAGCAGTTACCTAGCGCCCAATGGAGATACGCAGTATTTT.